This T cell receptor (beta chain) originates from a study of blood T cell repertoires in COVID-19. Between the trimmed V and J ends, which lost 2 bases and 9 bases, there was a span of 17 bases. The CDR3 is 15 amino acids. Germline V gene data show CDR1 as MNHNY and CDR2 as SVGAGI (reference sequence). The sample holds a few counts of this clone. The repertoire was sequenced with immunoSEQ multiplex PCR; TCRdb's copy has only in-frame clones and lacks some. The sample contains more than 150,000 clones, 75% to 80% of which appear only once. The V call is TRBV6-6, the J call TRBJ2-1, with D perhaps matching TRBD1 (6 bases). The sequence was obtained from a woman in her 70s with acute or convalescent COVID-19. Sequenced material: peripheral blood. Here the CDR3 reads CASSYTGFADFEQFF. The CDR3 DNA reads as TGTGCCAGCAGTTACACAGGGTTCGCCGATTTTGAGCAGTTCTTC.